These T cell receptor beta chains were read from a single sample in a study of T cells after yellow fever vaccination. A single record per CDR3 protein comes from TCRdb applying MiXCR to the 5' RACE reads. The sample lists approximately 150,000 distinct CDR3 sequences, 6.2% occurring once. The sequencing used CD4+ T cells sorted from PBMCs, collected on the day of the first yellow fever vaccination. These TCRs come from a man in his late teens or twenties who received the YFV17D yellow fever vaccine. The CDR3 runs from the conserved cysteine through the conserved F or W. The D gene is left open where the match is weak. Rows give clone size only sometimes, using once, few, many, or a class for an expanded clone.

d_gene,abundance,j_gene,v_gene,CDR3aa,CDR3nt
NA,many,TRBJ2-1,TRBV12-3/TRBV12-4,CASRERTGTSINNEQFF,TGTGCCAGCAGGGAGCGAACCGGGACCTCGATAAACAATGAGCAGTTCTTC
NA,few,TRBJ2-3,TRBV7-9,CASTPRGSAPSTDTQYF,TGTGCCAGCACCCCAAGGGGGAGCGCACCTAGCACAGATACGCAGTATTTT
NA,many,TRBJ1-1,TRBV11-2,CASSLSGATEAFF,TGTGCCAGCAGCTTGAGTGGGGCCACTGAAGCTTTCTTT
TRBD1,many,TRBJ2-5,TRBV11-2,CASTQQWGQGMQETQYF,TGTGCCAGCACCCAACAATGGGGACAGGGGATGCAAGAGACCCAGTACTTC
NA,many,TRBJ1-1,TRBV7-2,CASSPGALTGTEAFF,TGTGCCAGCAGCCCAGGGGCGCTTACGGGAACTGAAGCTTTCTTT
TRBD1,many,TRBJ1-4,TRBV12-3/TRBV12-4,CASRPEQGGFNEKLFF,TGTGCCAGCAGGCCGGAACAGGGGGGATTTAATGAAAAACTGTTTTTT
NA,NA,TRBJ2-5,TRBV23-1,CASSQSAVSQETQYF,TGCGCCAGCAGTCAATCGGCAGTCAGCCAAGAGACCCAGTACTTC
TRBD2,many,TRBJ2-1,TRBV12-3/TRBV12-4,CASSSGGGAKDEQFF,TGTGCCAGCAGTTCCGGCGGGGGGGCCAAGGATGAGCAGTTCTTC
TRBD2,many,TRBJ2-3,TRBV12-3/TRBV12-4,CASSGGLGDTQYF,TGTGCCAGCAGTGGGGGACTAGGGGATACGCAGTATTTT
NA,NA,TRBJ1-1,TRBV6-4,CASSDRLGRAFF,TGTGCCAGCAGTGACCGATTGGGACGAGCTTTCTTT
TRBD1,many,TRBJ2-3,TRBV10-3,CATRGQGARDTQYF,TGTGCCACGCGCGGACAGGGGGCACGGGATACGCAGTATTTT
TRBD1,NA,TRBJ2-7,TRBV6-5,CASSYSRGRTGKRAYEQYF,TGTGCCAGCAGTTACTCCCGTGGCAGGACAGGGAAGCGAGCCTACGAGCAGTACTTC
NA,many,TRBJ2-1,TRBV5-5,CASSFVGGDNEQFF,TGTGCCAGCAGCTTCGTCGGCGGGGACAATGAGCAGTTCTTC
TRBD2,NA,TRBJ2-3,TRBV4-3,CASSQDSRGADTQYF,TGCGCCAGCAGCCAAGACTCGCGGGGGGCAGATACGCAGTATTTT
NA,NA,TRBJ2-6,TRBV9,CASSHIGAGANVLTF,TGTGCCAGCAGCCATATTGGGGCTGGGGCCAACGTCCTGACTTTC
NA,NA,TRBJ1-5,TRBV6-1,CASSALRGISNQPQHF,TGTGCCAGCAGTGCCCTCAGAGGAATTAGCAATCAGCCCCAGCATTTT
TRBD1,many,TRBJ1-2,TRBV5-1,CASSLGQGAYGYTF,TGCGCCAGCAGTCTCGGACAGGGGGCTTATGGCTACACCTTC
NA,many,TRBJ2-2,TRBV5-1,CASSLLWDFSGELFF,TGCGCCAGCAGCTTATTATGGGACTTTTCCGGGGAGCTGTTTTTT
TRBD2,many,TRBJ2-1,TRBV11-2,CASSGGGPLFDEQFF,TGTGCCAGCAGTGGCGGGGGGCCGCTATTTGATGAGCAGTTCTTC
TRBD2,many,TRBJ2-3,TRBV7-6,CASSSILAGGTDTQYF,TGTGCCAGCAGCTCCATACTAGCGGGGGGTACAGATACGCAGTATTTT
NA,many,TRBJ2-2,TRBV2,CASSERGYPERELFF,TGTGCCAGCAGTGAACGGGGCTATCCCGAAAGGGAGCTGTTTTTT
TRBD2,few,TRBJ2-3,TRBV18,CASSPAHLAGTDTQYF,TGTGCCAGCTCACCCGCCCATCTAGCGGGGACAGATACGCAGTATTTT
NA,NA,TRBJ2-5,TRBV7-9,CASSPSYGRGFQETQYF,TGTGCCAGCAGCCCCAGTTACGGGCGGGGATTCCAAGAGACCCAGTACTTC
NA,many,TRBJ1-2,TRBV7-9,CASSLITTERNYGYTF,TGTGCCAGCAGCTTAATAACGACAGAGCGTAACTATGGCTACACCTTC
NA,many,TRBJ2-2,TRBV6-5,CASSLITTGELFF,TGTGCCAGCAGCCTGATTACAACCGGGGAGCTGTTTTTT
NA,many,TRBJ1-5,TRBV12-3/TRBV12-4,CASSFGRPQFQPQHF,TGTGCCAGCAGTTTTGGCCGGCCCCAATTCCAGCCCCAGCATTTT
NA,NA,TRBJ1-2,TRBV28,CASLLESYGYTF,TGTGCCAGCTTGTTGGAGAGCTATGGCTACACCTTC
TRBD2,few,TRBJ2-1,TRBV10-2,CASRLAGNEQFF,TGCGCCAGCAGGTTAGCGGGCAATGAGCAGTTCTTC
TRBD2,many,TRBJ2-5,TRBV12-3/TRBV12-4,CASSQGLAGAGTQYF,TGTGCCAGCAGTCAGGGACTAGCGGGGGCGGGGACCCAGTACTTC
TRBD1,few,TRBJ1-2,TRBV20-1,CSADGTGGGASGYGYTF,TGCAGTGCTGATGGGACAGGCGGCGGTGCCTCCGGATATGGCTACACCTTC
TRBD2,NA,TRBJ2-5,TRBV20-1,CSASDLRGGGKTQYF,TGCAGTGCTAGCGATCTGCGGGGGGGCGGGAAGACCCAGTACTTC
NA,few,TRBJ2-3,TRBV6-5,CASSYSRGRTDTQYF,TGTGCCAGCAGTTACTCGCGGGGGCGGACAGATACGCAGTATTTT
NA,many,TRBJ2-3,TRBV5-1,CASSLVGYEDTQYF,TGCGCCAGCAGCTTGGTGGGCTACGAAGATACGCAGTATTTT
TRBD2,many,TRBJ2-5,TRBV2,CASRELAGQETQYF,TGTGCCAGCAGGGAACTAGCGGGGCAAGAGACCCAGTACTTC
TRBD1,many,TRBJ2-7,TRBV7-2,CASSPQGRGAEQYF,TGTGCCAGCAGCCCACAGGGGCGAGGGGCCGAGCAGTACTTC
TRBD1,few,TRBJ2-6,TRBV12-3/TRBV12-4,CASSLGGLVGSGANVLTF,TGTGCCAGCAGCCTAGGGGGCCTAGTGGGTTCTGGGGCCAACGTCCTGACTTTC
NA,many,TRBJ1-2,TRBV4-1,CASSQVPPNYGYTF,TGCGCCAGCAGCCAAGTTCCACCTAACTATGGCTACACCTTC
TRBD2,few,TRBJ2-3,TRBV3-1,CASSPSPGGVAGSPWDTQYF,TGTGCCAGCAGCCCCTCACCCGGGGGGGTAGCGGGGTCACCATGGGATACGCAGTATTTT
TRBD2,many,TRBJ2-3,TRBV11-2,CASSFGASGGWDTQYF,TGTGCCAGCAGCTTTGGGGCTAGCGGGGGGTGGGATACGCAGTATTTT
TRBD2,NA,TRBJ2-3,TRBV6-2/TRBV6-3,CASGGAGGRTDTQYF,TGTGCCAGCGGAGGTGCGGGGGGAAGGACAGATACGCAGTATTTT
NA,many,TRBJ2-5,TRBV29-1,CSVVRSGAGETQYF,TGCAGCGTTGTGCGTTCCGGGGCGGGAGAGACCCAGTACTTC
TRBD1,NA,TRBJ1-5,TRBV7-2,CASSLYATGPQPQHF,TGTGCCAGCAGCTTGTATGCGACAGGGCCTCAGCCCCAGCATTTT
NA,many,TRBJ2-7,TRBV29-1,CSVADYEQYF,TGCAGCGTCGCAGACTACGAGCAGTACTTC
NA,NA,TRBJ2-3,TRBV19,CASRSLGDTQYF,TGTGCCAGTCGATCTCTCGGAGATACGCAGTATTTT
TRBD1,many,TRBJ2-7,TRBV5-1,CASSAGTGSYEQYF,TGCGCCAGCAGCGCCGGGACAGGCTCGTACGAGCAGTACTTC
NA,many,TRBJ2-5,TRBV15,CATSREQAETQYF,TGTGCCACCAGCAGAGAACAGGCAGAGACCCAGTACTTC
NA,many,TRBJ2-3,TRBV12-3/TRBV12-4,CASSLMGPQYF,TGTGCCAGCAGTTTGATGGGGCCGCAGTATTTT
TRBD1,NA,TRBJ1-2,TRBV5-1,CASSVSGQGAYGYTF,TGCGCCAGCAGCGTATCGGGACAGGGGGCATATGGCTACACCTTC
NA,NA,TRBJ1-6,TRBV10-3,CAISESRESPLHF,TGTGCCATCAGTGAGTCGCGAGAATCACCCCTCCACTTT
NA,NA,TRBJ2-5,TRBV13,CASSQRGAGPGRTQYF,TGTGCCAGCAGCCAACGGGGGGCGGGGCCCGGGAGGACCCAGTACTTC
NA,many,TRBJ1-5,TRBV18,CASSPPDKDHFFSNQPQHF,TGTGCCAGCTCACCGCCCGACAAGGACCATTTTTTTAGCAATCAGCCCCAGCATTTT
TRBD1,few,TRBJ2-5,TRBV2,CASSGSPNRGETQYF,TGTGCCAGCAGTGGAAGTCCCAACAGGGGTGAGACCCAGTACTTC
NA,many,TRBJ2-1,TRBV7-2,CASSQAVSRPSYNEQFF,TGTGCCAGCAGCCAGGCGGTGAGTAGACCCTCCTACAATGAGCAGTTCTTC
NA,NA,TRBJ2-1,TRBV29-1,CSVERGATYNEQFF,TGCAGCGTTGAACGGGGGGCCACCTACAATGAGCAGTTCTTC
NA,NA,TRBJ2-5,TRBV2,CASRGTSYQETQYF,TGTGCCAGCAGGGGAACTAGCTACCAAGAGACCCAGTACTTC